The TCR beta chain described here comes from a study of graft-versus-host responses after intestinal transplantation. Measured with immunoSEQ multiplex PCR; TCRdb has only the in-frame clones, and not every one. The repertoire holds approximately 58,000 clones, with about 87% as singletons. The V gene's germline CDR1 is SGHVS and CDR2 FQNEAQ. CDR3 length: 16 residues. After removal of 5 bases from V and 2 bases from J, the junction contained 10 bases not matched to a gene. The input for sequencing was PBMCs, taken 26 days after transplant. The chain employs TRBV7-8 and TRBJ2-5; TRBD2 matches at 8 bases. The sequence was collected from a human patient who received an intestinal transplant, so some T cells may come from the graft donor. CDR3 amino acids: CASSPPGGLVQETQYF. CDR3 coding DNA: TGTGCCAGCAGCCCCCCCGGGGGACTAGTGCAAGAGACCCAGTACTTC.